This T cell receptor beta chain is from a study of response to subunit inactivated influenza vaccine. Findings and caveats of the study: Each seasonal influenza vaccination recruits few new T cells, the authors suggested.

After removal of 1 base from V and 9 bases from J, the junction contained 4 bases not matched to a gene. The germline V gene has CDR1 LGHDT and CDR2 YNNKEL (reference sequence). This CDR3 is 14 amino acids long. With respect to this clonotype: Its antigen is not identified.

A single record per CDR3 protein comes from TCRdb applying MiXCR to the RT-PCR reads. The sample has hundreds of thousands of distinct CDR3 sequences; 10% to 15% are singletons. This sequence was found in a man aged 50 or older who received an inactivated influenza vaccine. The source was PBMCs from blood, collected around seven weeks after vaccination. The rearrangement links TRBV3-1 to TRBJ2-1, with 9 bases aligning to TRBD2. The CDR3 region is CASSQVRGGSEQFF. CDR3 DNA: TGTGCCAGCAGCCAAGTGCGGGGGGGCAGTGAGCAGTTCTTC.